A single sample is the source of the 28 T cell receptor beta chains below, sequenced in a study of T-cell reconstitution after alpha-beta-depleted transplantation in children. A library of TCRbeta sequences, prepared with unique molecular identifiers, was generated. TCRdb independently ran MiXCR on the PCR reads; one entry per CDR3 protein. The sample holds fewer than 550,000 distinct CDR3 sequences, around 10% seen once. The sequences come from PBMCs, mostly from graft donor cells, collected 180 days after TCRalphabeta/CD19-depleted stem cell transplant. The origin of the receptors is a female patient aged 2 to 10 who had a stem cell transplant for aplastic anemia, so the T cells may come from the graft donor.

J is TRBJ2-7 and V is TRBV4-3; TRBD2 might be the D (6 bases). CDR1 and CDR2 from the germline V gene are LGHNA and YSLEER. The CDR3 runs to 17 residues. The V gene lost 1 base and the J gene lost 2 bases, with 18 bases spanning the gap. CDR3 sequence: CASSQATSVSSPYEQYF. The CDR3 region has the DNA TGCGCCAGCAGCCAAGCGACTAGTGTTTCTTCCCCCTACGAGCAGTACTTC.

This chain's CDR3 is CASSRDTNQPQHF. CDR3 coding DNA: TGTGCCAGCAGTCGGGACACCAATCAGCCCCAGCATTTT. The chain recombines TRBV27 with TRBJ1-5, with a tentative D call TRBD1 (6 bases). This CDR3 has 13 residues. The V end lost 5 bases, the J end lost 3 bases, and 8 bases lay between the germline ends. Per the germline V gene, CDR1 is MNHEY and CDR2 is SMNVEV (reference sequence).

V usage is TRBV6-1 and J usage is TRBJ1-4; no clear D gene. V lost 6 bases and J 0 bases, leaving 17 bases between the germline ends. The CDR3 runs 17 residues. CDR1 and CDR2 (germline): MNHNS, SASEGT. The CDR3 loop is CASSPAFPTATNEKLFF. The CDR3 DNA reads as TGTGCCAGCAGCCCAGCCTTCCCAACGGCAACTAATGAAAAACTGTTTTTT.

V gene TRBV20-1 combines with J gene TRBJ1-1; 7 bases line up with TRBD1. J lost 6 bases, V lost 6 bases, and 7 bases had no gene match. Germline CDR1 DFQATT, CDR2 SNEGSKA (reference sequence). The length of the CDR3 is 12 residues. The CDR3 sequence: CSALQGDAEAFF. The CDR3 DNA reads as TGCAGTGCACTCCAGGGGGACGCTGAAGCTTTCTTT.

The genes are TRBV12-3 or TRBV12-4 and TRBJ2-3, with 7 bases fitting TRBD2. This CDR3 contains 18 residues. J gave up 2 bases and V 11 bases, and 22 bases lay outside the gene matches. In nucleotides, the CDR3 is TGTGCCTTCAGCTTTTTCATATGGGACTACGATTTCACAGATACGCAGTATTTT. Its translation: CAFSFFIWDYDFTDTQYF.

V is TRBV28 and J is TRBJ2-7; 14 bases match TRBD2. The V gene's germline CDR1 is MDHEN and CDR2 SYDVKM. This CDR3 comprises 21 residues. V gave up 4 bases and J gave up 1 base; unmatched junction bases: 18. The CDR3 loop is CASSYQDGTGTSGRRSYEQYF. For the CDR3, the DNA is TGTGCCAGCAGTTATCAAGACGGGACCGGGACTAGCGGGAGAAGGTCCTACGAGCAGTACTTC.

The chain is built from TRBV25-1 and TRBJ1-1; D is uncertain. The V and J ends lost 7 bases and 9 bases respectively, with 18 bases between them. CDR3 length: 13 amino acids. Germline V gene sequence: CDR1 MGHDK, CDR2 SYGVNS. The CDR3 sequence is CASTPGSGIKAFF. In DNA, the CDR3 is TGTGCCAGCACCCCCGGTTCGGGGATCAAAGCTTTCTTT.

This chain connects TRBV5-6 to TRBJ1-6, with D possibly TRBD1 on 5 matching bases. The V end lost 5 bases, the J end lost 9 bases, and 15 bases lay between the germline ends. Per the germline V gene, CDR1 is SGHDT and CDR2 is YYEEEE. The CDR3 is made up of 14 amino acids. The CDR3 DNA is TGTGCCAGCAGACGGGGGGAATTGAGTTCACCCCTCCACTTT. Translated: CASRRGELSSPLHF.

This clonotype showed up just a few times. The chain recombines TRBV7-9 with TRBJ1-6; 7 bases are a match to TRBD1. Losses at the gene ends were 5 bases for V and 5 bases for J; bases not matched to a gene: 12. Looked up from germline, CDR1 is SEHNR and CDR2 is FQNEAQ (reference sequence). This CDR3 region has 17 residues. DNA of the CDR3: TGTGCCAGCAGCCGAACGTCGGGGGACAGCCATAATTCACCCCTCCACTTT. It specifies CASSRTSGDSHNSPLHF. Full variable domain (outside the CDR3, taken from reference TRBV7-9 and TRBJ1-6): DTGVSQNPRHKITKRGQNVTFRCDPISEHNRLYWYRQTLGQGPEFLTYFQNEAQLEKSRLLSDRFSAERPKGSFSTLEIQRTEQGDSAMYLCASSRTSGDSHNSPLHFGNGTRLTVT.

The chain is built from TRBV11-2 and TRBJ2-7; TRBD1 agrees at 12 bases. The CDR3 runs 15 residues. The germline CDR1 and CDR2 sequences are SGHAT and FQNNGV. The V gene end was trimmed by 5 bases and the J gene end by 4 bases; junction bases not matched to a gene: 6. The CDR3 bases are TGTGCCAGCAGCCACCGGGACAGGGGGCGTTACGAGCAGTACTTC. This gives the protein CASSHRDRGRYEQYF.

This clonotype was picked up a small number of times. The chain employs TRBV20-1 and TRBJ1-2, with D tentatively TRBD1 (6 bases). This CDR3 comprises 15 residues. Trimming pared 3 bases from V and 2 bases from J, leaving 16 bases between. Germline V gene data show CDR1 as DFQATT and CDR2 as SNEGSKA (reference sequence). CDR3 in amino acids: CSARGFTGLNYGYTF. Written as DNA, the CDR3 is TGCAGTGCTAGGGGGTTTACAGGGTTAAACTATGGCTACACCTTC.

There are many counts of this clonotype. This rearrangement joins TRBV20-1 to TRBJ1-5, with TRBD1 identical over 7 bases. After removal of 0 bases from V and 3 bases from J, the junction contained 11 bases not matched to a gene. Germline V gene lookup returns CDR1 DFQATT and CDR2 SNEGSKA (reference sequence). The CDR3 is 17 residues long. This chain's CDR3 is CSARDPYTGANNQPQHF. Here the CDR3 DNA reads TGCAGTGCTAGAGATCCCTATACAGGGGCCAACAATCAGCCCCAGCATTTT.

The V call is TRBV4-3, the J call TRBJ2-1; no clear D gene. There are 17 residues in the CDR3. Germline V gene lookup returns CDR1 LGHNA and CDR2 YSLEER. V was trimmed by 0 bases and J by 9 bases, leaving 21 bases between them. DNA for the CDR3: TGCGCCAGCAGCCAAGATGGCGTTAGGCCCCTAAATGGTGAGCAGTTCTTC. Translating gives CASSQDGVRPLNGEQFF.

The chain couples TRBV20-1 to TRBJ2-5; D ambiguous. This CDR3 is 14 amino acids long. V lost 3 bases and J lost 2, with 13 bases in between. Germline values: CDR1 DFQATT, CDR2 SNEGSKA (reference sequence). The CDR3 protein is CSASWAARQETQYF. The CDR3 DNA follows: TGCAGTGCTAGTTGGGCGGCCAGGCAAGAGACCCAGTACTTC.

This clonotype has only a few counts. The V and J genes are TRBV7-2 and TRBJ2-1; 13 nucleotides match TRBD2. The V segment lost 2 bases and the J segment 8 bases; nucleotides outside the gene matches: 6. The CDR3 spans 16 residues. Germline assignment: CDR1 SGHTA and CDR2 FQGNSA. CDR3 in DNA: TGTGCCAGCAGCTTAAGCCGGACTAGCGGGGGAGATGAGCAGTTCTTC. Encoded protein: CASSLSRTSGGDEQFF.

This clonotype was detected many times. The CDR3 spells CASSLLSEETQYF. CDR3 sequence (DNA): TGTGCCAGCAGCTTGCTCTCAGAAGAGACCCAGTACTTC. This chain uses TRBV5-6 with TRBJ2-5; D is unclear. The CDR3 extends over 13 amino acids. Germline-derived CDR1 and CDR2 are SGHDT and YYEEEE. Trimming shortened V by 1 base and J by 3 bases, and 7 bases separated the two germline ends.

The CDR3 spells CARILGETQYF. DNA for the CDR3: TGTGCCAGGATCCTCGGCGAGACCCAGTACTTC. The gene calls are TRBV5-6 and TRBJ2-5; no clear D. Trimming removed 8 bases from V and 5 bases from J, with 10 bases in between. The V gene's germline CDR1 is SGHDT and CDR2 YYEEEE. The CDR3 spans 11 residues.

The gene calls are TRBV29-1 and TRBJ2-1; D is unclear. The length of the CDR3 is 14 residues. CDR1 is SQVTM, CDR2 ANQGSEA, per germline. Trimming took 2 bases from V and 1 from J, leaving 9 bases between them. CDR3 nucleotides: TGCAGCGTTGAATCCCGGAATTCCTACAATGAGCAGTTCTTC. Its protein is CSVESRNSYNEQFF.

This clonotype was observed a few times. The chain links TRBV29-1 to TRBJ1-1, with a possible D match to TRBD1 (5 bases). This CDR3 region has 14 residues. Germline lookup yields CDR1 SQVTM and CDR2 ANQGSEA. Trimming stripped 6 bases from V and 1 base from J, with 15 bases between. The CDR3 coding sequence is TGCAGCGTGGGAAACAGGCTTACGAACACTGAAGCTTTCTTT. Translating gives CSVGNRLTNTEAFF.

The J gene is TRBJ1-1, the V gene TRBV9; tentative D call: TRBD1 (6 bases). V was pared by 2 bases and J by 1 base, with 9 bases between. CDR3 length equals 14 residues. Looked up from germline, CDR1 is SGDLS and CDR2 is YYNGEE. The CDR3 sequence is CASSVRGENTEAFF. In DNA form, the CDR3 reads TGTGCCAGCAGCGTCAGGGGCGAGAACACTGAAGCTTTCTTT.

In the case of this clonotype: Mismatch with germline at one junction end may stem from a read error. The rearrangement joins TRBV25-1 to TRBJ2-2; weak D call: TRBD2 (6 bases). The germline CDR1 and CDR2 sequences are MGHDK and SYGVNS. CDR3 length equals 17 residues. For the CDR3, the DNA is TGTGCCGGCAGTGGGCCGGTGGGGGGTTTGAACACCGGGGAGCTGTTTTTT. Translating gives CAGSGPVGGLNTGELFF.

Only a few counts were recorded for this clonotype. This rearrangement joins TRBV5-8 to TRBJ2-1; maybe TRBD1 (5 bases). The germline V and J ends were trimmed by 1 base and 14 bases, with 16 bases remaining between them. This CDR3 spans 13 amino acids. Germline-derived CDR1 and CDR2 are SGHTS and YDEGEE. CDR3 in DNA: TGTGCCAGCAGCTTGTCAGTAGGGGATAGGGAGTTCTTC. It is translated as CASSLSVGDREFF.

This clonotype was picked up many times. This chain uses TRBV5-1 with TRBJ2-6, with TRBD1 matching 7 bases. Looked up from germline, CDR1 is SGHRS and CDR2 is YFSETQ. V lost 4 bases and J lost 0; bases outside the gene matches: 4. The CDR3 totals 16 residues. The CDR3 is CASSPDRVSGANVLTF. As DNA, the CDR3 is TGCGCCAGCAGCCCTGACAGGGTCTCTGGGGCCAACGTCCTGACTTTC.

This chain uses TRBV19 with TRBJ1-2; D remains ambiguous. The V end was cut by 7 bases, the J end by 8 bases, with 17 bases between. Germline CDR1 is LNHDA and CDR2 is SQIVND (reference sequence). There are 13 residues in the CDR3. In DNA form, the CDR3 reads TGTGCCAGTATGGGCCCCGTGGAATACGGCTACACCTTC. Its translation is CASMGPVEYGYTF.

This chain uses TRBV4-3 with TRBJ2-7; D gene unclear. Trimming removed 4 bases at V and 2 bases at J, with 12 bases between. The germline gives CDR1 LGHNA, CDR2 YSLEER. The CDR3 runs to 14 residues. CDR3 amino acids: CASSRAQGPYEQYF. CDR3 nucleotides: TGCGCCAGCAGCCGGGCGCAAGGGCCCTACGAGCAGTACTTC.

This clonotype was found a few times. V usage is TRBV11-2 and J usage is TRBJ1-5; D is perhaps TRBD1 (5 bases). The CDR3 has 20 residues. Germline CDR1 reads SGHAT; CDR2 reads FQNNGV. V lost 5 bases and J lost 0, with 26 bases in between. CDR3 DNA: TGTGCCAGCAGCCCGCGCCACACAGGCGATGGGGTATATAGCAATCAGCCCCAGCATTTT. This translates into CASSPRHTGDGVYSNQPQHF.

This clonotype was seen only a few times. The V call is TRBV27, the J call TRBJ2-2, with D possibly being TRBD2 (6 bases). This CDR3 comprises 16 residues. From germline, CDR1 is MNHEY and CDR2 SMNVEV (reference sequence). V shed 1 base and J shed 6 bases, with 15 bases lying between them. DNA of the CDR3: TGTGCCAGCAGTTTATTTTCGGGGGTGGTCGCCGGGGAGCTGTTTTTT. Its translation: CASSLFSGVVAGELFF.

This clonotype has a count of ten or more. CDR3 loop: CASTQGDGSNYGYTF. DNA of the CDR3: TGCGCCAGCACCCAAGGGGACGGAAGTAACTATGGCTACACCTTC. V usage is TRBV5-1 and J usage is TRBJ1-2, with a tentative D call TRBD1 (5 bases). V was clipped by 6 bases and J by 1 base, with 16 bases between them. Germline CDR1 and CDR2: SGHRS and YFSETQ. This CDR3 spans 15 amino acids. Using reference TRBV5-1 and TRBJ1-2 for the parts outside the CDR3, the full variable domain is KAGVTQTPRYLIKTRGQQVTLSCSPISGHRSVSWYQQTPGQGLQFLFEYFSETQRNKGNFPGRFSGRQFSNSRSEMNVSTLELGDSALYLCASTQGDGSNYGYTFGSGTRLTVV.